The 21 T cell receptor beta chains below all came from one sample that was sequenced in a study of T cell repertoires in cytomegalovirus infection (dated by TCRdb to 2018 to 2020). Sequenced on an Illumina HiSeq 1500. TCRdb reworked the public reads: Q25 trimming with fastp, MiXCR clone assembly, productive beta chains retained. One record per CDR3 amino acid sequence lists the most common genes and DNA. This sample has a few hundred thousand distinct CDR3 sequences in its table, and 15% to 20% of those were observed once. The top ten hold more than 10% of the sample. Input material: PBMCs. The receptor source for this set is a human donor in good health (CMV status not recorded). Some clones in this sample may be carry-over from other donors' samples.

This clonotype was counted between two and nine times. The chain employs TRBV5-6 and TRBJ2-1, with a tentative D call TRBD2 (6 bases). With 5 bases removed from V and 5 bases from J, the gap between germline ends came to 8 bases. From germline, CDR1 is SGHDT and CDR2 YYEEEE. This CDR3 comprises 12 residues. CDR3 residues: CASSRRDNEQFF. The CDR3 region has the DNA TGTGCCAGCAGTCGGAGGGACAATGAGCAGTTCTTC.

This clonotype was counted many times. The junction shows a germline mismatch at one end, possibly a read error. The rearrangement joins TRBV6-2 or TRBV6-3 to TRBJ1-1, with D possibly matching TRBD1 (5 bases). Germline-derived CDR1 and CDR2 are MNHEY and SVGEGT. CDR3 length equals 16 residues. The CDR3 loop reads CASGYPDFRENTEAFF. CDR3 DNA sequence: TGTGCCAGCGGTTACCCGGACTTCAGGGAGAACACTGAAGCTTTCTTT.

This chain's CDR3 is CSASVAGGSGNEQFF. The CDR3, as DNA: TGCAGTGCTTCGGTAGCGGGGGGGTCCGGCAATGAGCAGTTCTTC. The genes are TRBV20-1 and TRBJ2-1, with 11 bases fitting TRBD2. Looked up from germline, CDR1 is DFQATT and CDR2 is SNEGSKA (reference sequence). With V trimmed by 5 bases and J by 6 bases, 9 bases remained unmatched. The CDR3 consists of 15 residues.

The table lists this clonotype with a few counts. This chain uses TRBV28 with TRBJ1-5, with no clear D. The CDR3 covers 20 residues. The germline CDR1 and CDR2 sequences are MDHEN and SYDVKM. V dropped 3 bases and J dropped 2 bases, with 26 bases sitting between them. The chain's CDR3 is CASSFRGRIFGIGGNQPQHF. The CDR3 bases are TGTGCCAGCAGTTTTCGCGGGCGGATCTTTGGAATTGGGGGCAATCAGCCCCAGCATTTT.

The rearrangement links TRBV5-6 to TRBJ2-5; D may be TRBD2 (5 bases). CDR3 length equals 15 residues. V was shortened by 0 bases and J by 5 bases, with 14 bases between the two germline ends. From germline, CDR1 is SGHDT and CDR2 YYEEEE. The CDR3 DNA reads as TGTGCCAGCAGCTTGGCCGAATTGGGGAGCGAGACCCAGTACTTC. It specifies CASSLAELGSETQYF. The full variable domain, rest sourced from reference TRBV5-6 and TRBJ2-5, is DAGVTQSPTHLIKTRGQQVTLRCSPKSGHDTVSWYQQALGQGPQFIFQYYEEEERQRGNFPDRFSGHQFPNYSSELNVNALLLGDSALYLCASSLAELGSETQYFGPGTRLLVL.

This clonotype occurred many times. This chain links TRBV7-6 with TRBJ2-2, with 8 nucleotides matching TRBD2. This CDR3 spans 16 amino acids. Germline V gives CDR1 SGHVS, CDR2 FNYEAQ. With V trimmed by 4 bases and J by 0 bases, 4 bases remained unmatched. CDR3 coding DNA: TGTGCCAGCAGCTCCCCACTAGCGGCGAACACCGGGGAGCTGTTTTTT. This translates into CASSSPLAANTGELFF. Combining the CDR3 with reference TRBV7-6 and TRBJ2-2 gives the whole variable domain GAGVSQSPRYKVTKRGQDVALRCDPISGHVSLYWYRQALGQGPEFLTYFNYEAQQDKSGLPNDRFSAERPEGSISTLTIQRTEQRDSAMYRCASSSPLAANTGELFFGEGSRLTVL.

There are many counts of this clonotype. The chain recombines TRBV6-6 with TRBJ1-2; TRBD1 matches at 7 bases. Looked up from germline, CDR1 is MNHNY and CDR2 is SVGAGI (reference sequence). Trimming at V came to 0 bases and at J to 2 bases, leaving 3 bases not matched to a gene. The CDR3 has 15 amino acids. The CDR3 DNA follows: TGTGCCAGCAGTTACTCGATACAGGGGAACTATGGCTACACCTTC. Translated, it gives CASSYSIQGNYGYTF.

This chain links TRBV20-1 with TRBJ2-3, with no clear D. The CDR3 has 13 residues. With 3 bases removed from V and 4 bases from J, the gap between germline ends came to 11 bases. Germline V gene lookup returns CDR1 DFQATT and CDR2 SNEGSKA (reference sequence). CDR3 sequence reads: CSASAPAPDTQYF. DNA for the CDR3: TGCAGTGCTAGCGCTCCGGCCCCAGATACGCAGTATTTT.

This clonotype was recorded a few times. The chain links TRBV20-1 to TRBJ2-7; weak D call: TRBD2 (6 bases). There are 14 residues in the CDR3. CDR1 and CDR2 (germline): DFQATT, SNEGSKA (reference sequence). V was shortened by 6 bases and J by 0 bases, with 15 bases between the two germline ends. CDR3 protein: CSAIHGGVSYEQYF. DNA of the CDR3: TGCAGTGCGATACATGGAGGGGTCTCCTACGAGCAGTACTTC.

This clonotype was observed many times. The chain joins TRBV7-2 to TRBJ2-3, with a possible D match to TRBD2 (7 bases). Germline values: CDR1 SGHTA, CDR2 FQGNSA. The CDR3 totals 17 residues. V lost 1 base to trimming and J lost 2 bases, with 16 bases between them. The CDR3 nucleotides are TGTGCCAGCAGCTTAGACGGACCCGGGGGGCCCACAGATACGCAGTATTTT. Encoded protein: CASSLDGPGGPTDTQYF.

This clonotype has only a few counts. V usage is TRBV7-6 and J usage is TRBJ1-1; D perhaps matches TRBD1 (5 bases). The CDR3 spans 15 residues. Trimming left V 1 base short and J 5 bases short, with 14 bases between. Germline lookup yields CDR1 SGHVS and CDR2 FNYEAQ. The CDR3 nucleotides are TGTGCCAGCAGCTTAGATCCGGGGCGCTTAACTGAAGCTTTCTTT. Protein: CASSLDPGRLTEAFF.

V and J are TRBV5-1 and TRBJ2-1, with 11 bases identical to TRBD2. J lost 4 bases, V lost 7 bases, and 7 bases had no gene match. The CDR3 runs 15 residues. The germline CDR1 and CDR2 sequences are SGHRS and YFSETQ. CDR3 coding DNA: TGCGCCAGCCAAAAGACTAGCGGGGATTACAATGAGCAGTTCTTC. It specifies CASQKTSGDYNEQFF.

This clonotype has only a few counts. The chain links TRBV6-1 to TRBJ2-6, with D perhaps matching TRBD1 (6 bases). This CDR3 comprises 15 residues. Between the trimmed V and J ends, which lost 6 bases and 2 bases, there was a span of 11 bases. In germline, CDR1 is MNHNS, CDR2 SASEGT. This CDR3 reads CASSRTGTGANVLTF. The CDR3 coding sequence is TGTGCCAGCAGCCGAACAGGGACTGGGGCCAACGTCCTGACTTTC.

This chain uses TRBV24-1 with TRBJ2-7, with D perhaps matching TRBD1 or TRBD2 (5 bases each). Germline values: CDR1 KGHDR, CDR2 SFDVKD. The CDR3 extends over 18 amino acids. Trimming shortened V by 4 bases and J by 0 bases, and 21 bases separated the two germline ends. This CDR3 reads CATSDSGRGGSLSYEQYF. The CDR3 DNA follows: TGTGCCACCAGTGACTCAGGACGGGGCGGCAGCCTCTCCTACGAGCAGTACTTC.

J is TRBJ2-7 and V is TRBV29-1; 7 bases are shared with TRBD1. The germline CDR1 and CDR2 sequences are SQVTM and ANQGSEA. Trimming removed 2 bases from V and 3 bases from J; junction bases left unmatched: 7. This CDR3 spans 14 amino acids. The chain's CDR3 is CSVETPGQSYEQYF. As DNA, the CDR3 is TGCAGCGTTGAAACCCCGGGACAGAGCTACGAGCAGTACTTC.

This clonotype has more than one count but fewer than ten. This chain uses TRBV20-1 with TRBJ2-3; perhaps TRBD1 as D (6 bases). From germline, CDR1 is DFQATT and CDR2 SNEGSKA (reference sequence). Trimming took 1 base from V and 1 from J, leaving 15 bases between them. The CDR3 covers 16 residues. The CDR3 sequence: CSARALGAGGTDTQYF. DNA for the CDR3: TGCAGTGCTAGAGCTCTAGGGGCAGGGGGCACAGATACGCAGTATTTT.

This clonotype was counted a few times. The CDR3 DNA reads as TGCGCCAGCAGCCCCATCCTATCCGGCGGGGAGCTGTTTTTT. Translated, it gives CASSPILSGGELFF. The chain couples TRBV5-1 to TRBJ2-2; D call uncertain. Trimming took 4 bases from V and 7 from J, leaving 14 bases between them. CDR3 length: 14 residues. The germline V gene has CDR1 SGHRS and CDR2 YFSETQ.

Only a few counts were recorded for this clonotype. V gene TRBV28 combines with J gene TRBJ1-1, with unresolved D. Germline V gene sequence: CDR1 MDHEN, CDR2 SYDVKM. The CDR3 contains 12 residues. The V and J ends lost 2 bases and 8 bases respectively, with 9 bases between them. The DNA for the CDR3 is TGTGCCAGCAGTTTAAGTCATTCCGAAGCTTTCTTT. It specifies CASSLSHSEAFF.

The V gene is TRBV5-1, the J gene TRBJ2-5; D unclear. Trimming removed 2 bases from V and 5 bases from J, with 13 bases in between. CDR3 size: 14 residues. Germline V CDR1 and CDR2: SGHRS, YFSETQ. The CDR3 bases are TGCGCCAGCAGCTTTTCCCTGGACGGGGAGACCCAGTACTTC. It is translated as CASSFSLDGETQYF.

DNA for the CDR3: TGTGCTAGTGGTCCCCGGACAGGCGAGAACACCGGGGAGCTGTTTTTT. This translates into CASGPRTGENTGELFF. The chain recombines TRBV12-5 with TRBJ2-2; 7 bases agree with TRBD1. V shed 5 bases, J shed 1 base, and the junction held 7 bases outside the gene matches. The CDR3 length is 16 residues. Germline CDR1 LGHNT, CDR2 FRNRAP.

The J gene is TRBJ1-2, the V gene TRBV7-9; D is ambiguous. CDR1 and CDR2 from the germline V gene are SEHNR and FQNEAQ (reference sequence). The CDR3 has 13 amino acids. The germline V and J ends were trimmed by 5 bases and 5 bases, with 12 bases remaining between them. CDR3 sequence (DNA): TGTGCCAGCAGCCCTACCGGGGAGTATGGCTACACCTTC. It codes for CASSPTGEYGYTF.